The clone carrying this TCR beta chain came up a few times. Its specificity is not known. This entry comes from a study of beta chain features in type 1 diabetes. At the level of the study: Comparable age, gender and cell yields were observed in patients relative to healthy donors.

Overall study results and limits: Patients with Type 1 diabetes showed moderately but significantly shorter TCRB CDR3s in all four CD4+ subsets. HLA influence on TCRB rearrangement stayed unresolved here. There were fewer insertions and more deletions at the VDJ junctions of type 1 diabetes patients.

CDR1 and CDR2 (germline): MNHNS, SASEGT. V lost 8 bases, J lost 6 bases, and 6 bases stayed unmatched. The CDR3 extends over 13 amino acids. cDNA synthesis used the whole RNA isolate, giving expressed TCRB sequences. Regulatory, naive and central memory T cell samples averaged roughly 3.8 million reads. Libraries were prepared by immunoSEQ multiplex PCR; TCRdb keeps only in-frame clonotypes and omits some of them. The table lists some 190,000 clones, around 8% of them singletons. The specimen sequenced was central memory CD4+ T cells from blood. This chain joins TRBV6-1 and TRBJ1-5; 8 bases line up with TRBD1. The origin of this receptor is a middle-aged woman with type 1 diabetes. CDR3 in amino acids: CASWTGSVQPQHF. The DNA of the CDR3 is TGTGCCAGCTGGACAGGGAGCGTTCAGCCCCAGCATTTT.